Listed below are T cell receptor beta chains from one sample, sequenced in a study of T cell repertoires in cytomegalovirus infection. TCRdb re-derived calls from the reads in MiXCR, one entry per CDR3 protein. The sample carries 900,000 to 950,000 distinct CDR3 sequences, roughly 30% recorded once. Which antigens these TCRs recognize remains unknown. This material consisted of cultured CD8+ T cells from PBMCs, taken from culture after CMV antigen stimulation. The source of these receptors is a human donor in good health (CMV status not recorded). Some clones in this sample may be carry-over from other donors' samples. Each CDR3 is given with its conserved first and last residue. The D gene is left open where the match is weak. The size of a clone is reported for some rows only, either as once, few or many, or as a class for expanded clones.

cdr3_nt: TGTGCCAGCAGCTTTGCAGCCTCAGGGGCAGAGGATGAAAAACTGTTTTTT
cdr3_aa: CASSFAASGAEDEKLFF
v_call: TRBV7-6
clone_size: few
j_call: TRBJ1-4
d_call: -

cdr3_nt: TGTGCCAGCAGTTTATGGGGTCCAAGCAATCAGCCCCAGCATTTT
cdr3_aa: CASSLWGPSNQPQHF
v_call: TRBV27
clone_size: many
j_call: TRBJ1-5
d_call: -

cdr3_nt: TGTGCCAGCAGCTCCGGACCTAACAGGGTACTGGATCAGCCCCAGCATTTT
cdr3_aa: CASSSGPNRVLDQPQHF
v_call: TRBV7-8
clone_size: -
j_call: TRBJ1-5
d_call: -

cdr3_nt: TGTGCCAGCAGTTTGGGTCAGGGGCTAGGAAATGAGCAGTTCTTC
cdr3_aa: CASSLGQGLGNEQFF
v_call: TRBV12-3/TRBV12-4
clone_size: -
j_call: TRBJ2-1
d_call: -

cdr3_nt: TGTACCAGCAGTTCTAGCGGGGGGGCCCGGCCCAAAAACATTCAGTACTTC
cdr3_aa: CTSSSSGGARPKNIQYF
v_call: TRBV12-3/TRBV12-4
clone_size: -
j_call: TRBJ2-4
d_call: TRBD2

cdr3_nt: TGTGCCAGCAGTACCCGGGACAGATTGAACACCGGGGAGCTGTTTTTT
cdr3_aa: CASSTRDRLNTGELFF
v_call: TRBV13
clone_size: many
j_call: TRBJ2-2
d_call: TRBD1

cdr3_nt: TGTGCCAGCAGTTGGTCAGGCGCCCAGCCCCAGCATTTT
cdr3_aa: CASSWSGAQPQHF
v_call: TRBV6-2/TRBV6-3
clone_size: few
j_call: TRBJ1-5
d_call: -

cdr3_nt: TGCGGGAGTAGCGGGGAGTCCACAGATACGCAGTATTTT
cdr3_aa: CGSSGESTDTQYF
v_call: TRBV20-1
clone_size: -
j_call: TRBJ2-3
d_call: TRBD2

cdr3_nt: TGTGTCAGCATTATCAGGGGGCTCCGAGTTAATGAAAAACTGTTTTTT
cdr3_aa: CVSIIRGLRVNEKLFF
v_call: TRBV2
clone_size: -
j_call: TRBJ1-4
d_call: TRBD1

cdr3_nt: TGTGCCAGCAGCCCCTATCGGGGGGCCGATCAGCCCCAGCATTTT
cdr3_aa: CASSPYRGADQPQHF
v_call: TRBV27
clone_size: -
j_call: TRBJ1-5
d_call: -

cdr3_nt: TGTGCCAGCAGCCAAGGATTGTACAATGAGCAGTTGTTC
cdr3_aa: CASSQGLYNEQLF
v_call: TRBV6-2/TRBV6-3
clone_size: -
j_call: TRBJ2-1
d_call: -

cdr3_nt: TGTGCCAGCAGTCCCAGGGGTATCTACAATGAGCAGTTCTTC
cdr3_aa: CASSPRGIYNEQFF
v_call: TRBV12-3/TRBV12-4
clone_size: few
j_call: TRBJ2-1
d_call: -

cdr3_nt: TGTGCCATCAGTGAGTCGGCTAGCAGGACAGATACGCAGTATTTT
cdr3_aa: CAISESASRTDTQYF
v_call: TRBV10-3
clone_size: -
j_call: TRBJ2-3
d_call: -

cdr3_nt: TGTGCTAGCAGCTTAAGTACGACAGGAATTCAAGAGACCCAGTACTTC
cdr3_aa: CASSLSTTGIQETQYF
v_call: TRBV7-6
clone_size: few
j_call: TRBJ2-5
d_call: -

cdr3_nt: TGTGCCAGCACCTTGGGAGGGTATGGCTACACCTTC
cdr3_aa: CASTLGGYGYTF
v_call: TRBV12-3/TRBV12-4
clone_size: few
j_call: TRBJ1-2
d_call: -

cdr3_nt: TGTGCCAGCAGCTTTTTCGCGGGGGGCTCCACAGATACGCAGTATTTT
cdr3_aa: CASSFFAGGSTDTQYF
v_call: TRBV7-9
clone_size: -
j_call: TRBJ2-3
d_call: TRBD2

cdr3_nt: TGTGCCAGCAGTGCAGACTCCGGGCCGCTTAATCAGCCCCAGCATTTT
cdr3_aa: CASSADSGPLNQPQHF
v_call: TRBV6-2/TRBV6-3
clone_size: few
j_call: TRBJ1-5
d_call: -

cdr3_nt: TGTGCCACCAGCAGATCGCCTTCCGGGACAGTTGATTCAGATACGCAGTATTTT
cdr3_aa: CATSRSPSGTVDSDTQYF
v_call: TRBV15
clone_size: -
j_call: TRBJ2-3
d_call: TRBD1

cdr3_nt: TGTGCCAGCAGTGCAACTAGCACAGATACGCAGTATTTT
cdr3_aa: CASSATSTDTQYF
v_call: TRBV12-3/TRBV12-4
clone_size: few
j_call: TRBJ2-3
d_call: -

cdr3_nt: TGTGCCAGTAGTATTGACCTAGGCTACACCTTC
cdr3_aa: CASSIDLGYTF
v_call: TRBV19
clone_size: few
j_call: TRBJ1-2
d_call: -